This T cell receptor beta chain was documented in a study of CD8+ T cells in alopecia areata. Background on the study: The protocol delivered tofacitinib for 6 to 18 months, then withdrew it for 6 months. Study results and caveats: In patients, TCRs were shared less clearly than in mice, and HLA may possibly be involved. Researchers report lesional scalp, most notably alopecia totalis/universalis, outstripped normal scalp in clonality.

Germline CDR1 and CDR2: LGHNA and YSLEER. This CDR3 contains 15 residues. With 0 bases removed from V and 3 bases from J, the gap between germline ends came to 11 bases. A word on this clone: The antigen is undetermined.

TCR sequencing used cDNA made by reverse transcription of extracted RNA. Sequencing used immunoSEQ multiplex PCR; TCRdb keeps in-frame clones, though not all of them. The data show about 14,000 clones, with 55% to 60% seen just once and about a tenth held by the top ten. Researchers gathered lesional scalp punch biopsies and peripheral blood from patients with alopecia areata. The starting material was skin, obtained at week 0. The V gene is TRBV4-3, the J gene TRBJ1-2; a weak D match, TRBD1 (5 bases). This TCR came from a human donor with alopecia areata. The CDR3 here is CASSQEVGTHYGYTF. CDR3 nucleotide sequence: TGCGCCAGCAGCCAAGAGGTCGGGACCCACTATGGCTACACCTTC.